A selection of T cell receptor beta chains follows, all from one sample in a study of patients and donors after allogeneic stem cell transplantation. A single record per CDR3 protein comes from TCRdb applying MiXCR to the RT-PCR reads. The sample consists of hundreds of thousands of distinct CDR3 sequences, 15% to 20% of them appearing once. Sequencing was carried out using blood, either unsorted or a sorted T cell fraction (not recorded which). These receptors all come from a human donor who was either an allogeneic HSCT recipient or a stem cell or donor lymphocyte infusion donor (not recorded which). It is not recorded whose cells these are; they may come from a transplant donor. CDR3s include the opening cysteine and the closing phenylalanine or tryptophan. A D gene is named only where the DNA matches it firmly. Expanded clones get a size class; other rows say once, few or many, or leave the size out.

V,size,D,J,DNA,CDR3
TRBV5-1,many,.,TRBJ1-1,TGCGCCAGCAGCTTCGGGGCCTCGAACACTGAAGCTTTCTTT,CASSFGASNTEAFF
TRBV29-1,.,TRBD1,TRBJ2-7,TGCAGCGTAAAGAGACAGGGAGACCACGAGCAGTACTTC,CSVKRQGDHEQYF
TRBV20-1,.,.,TRBJ2-7,TGCAGTGCCGCTAGTGCGATAGGACAGTTGTTCTACGAGCAGTACTTC,CSAASAIGQLFYEQYF
TRBV12-3/TRBV12-4,few,.,TRBJ1-2,TGTGCCAGCAGTTTAAGAGGGATCTATGGCTACACCTTC,CASSLRGIYGYTF
TRBV29-1,many,TRBD2,TRBJ2-5,TGCAGCGTCGGGACTAGCGAGACCCAGTACTTC,CSVGTSETQYF
TRBV5-1,few,.,TRBJ1-1,TGCGCCAGCAGCTTTTGGGAGGGCACTGAAGCTTTCTTT,CASSFWEGTEAFF
TRBV25-1,.,TRBD1,TRBJ1-1,TGTGCCAGCAGTGAATCCGACAGGGGGCGAAGAACTGAAGCTTTCTTT,CASSESDRGRRTEAFF
TRBV6-1,.,TRBD1,TRBJ1-1,TGTGCCAGCAGCCCACAGGGGGGACGGACTGAAGCTTTCTTT,CASSPQGGRTEAFF
TRBV12-3/TRBV12-4,.,.,TRBJ2-7,TGTGCCTGCAGTCCTCAGGAGGGTGGGCAGTACTTC,CACSPQEGGQYF
TRBV6-2/TRBV6-3,.,TRBD2,TRBJ2-1,TGTGCCAGCAGTCAGGGACTAGCGGGGCCCAATGAGCAGTTCTTC,CASSQGLAGPNEQFF
TRBV12-5,.,.,TRBJ2-3,TGTGCTAGTGGTTTGGTAATTAGTGGACCAGATACGCAGTATTTT,CASGLVISGPDTQYF
TRBV20-1,.,TRBD2,TRBJ2-1,TGCAGTGCTAGCCCCATAGCGGGGGGGCGGTCCTACAATGAGCAGTTCTTC,CSASPIAGGRSYNEQFF
TRBV6-5,.,.,TRBJ1-2,TGTGCCAGCAGTTACTCGAAACAGAATACTAACTATGGCTACACCTTC,CASSYSKQNTNYGYTF
TRBV15,few,TRBD1,TRBJ2-3,TGTGCCACCAGCAGAGATCCCGGGACAGGAACAGATACGCAGTATTTT,CATSRDPGTGTDTQYF
TRBV6-2/TRBV6-3,few,.,TRBJ1-2,TGTGCCAGCAGTTACTCATCCGGGGTAGGCGCTGGCTACACCTTC,CASSYSSGVGAGYTF
TRBV20-1,few,.,TRBJ2-3,TGCAGTGCTATTGAGGGGACACAGAAATCCGATACGCAGTATTTT,CSAIEGTQKSDTQYF
TRBV7-8,.,TRBD1,TRBJ2-5,TGTGCCAGCAGCCCCATGACCGGGACAGGGTCACTAGCGGAGACCCAGTACTTC,CASSPMTGTGSLAETQYF
TRBV4-1,many,.,TRBJ1-2,TGCGCCAGCAGCCATCCCGGGACACAGAACTATGGCTACACCTTC,CASSHPGTQNYGYTF
TRBV9,few,.,TRBJ2-4,TGTGCCAGCAGCGTAGGAATAGTAGCCTTTGACATTCAGTACTTC,CASSVGIVAFDIQYF
TRBV24-1,few,TRBD1,TRBJ2-7,TGTGCCACCAGTGATATACAGGGGAAGTACTTC,CATSDIQGKYF
TRBV12-3/TRBV12-4,many,.,TRBJ2-7,TGTGCCAGCAGTCTAGCCGCCACCAACGAGCAGTACTTC,CASSLAATNEQYF
TRBV29-1,many,TRBD1,TRBJ2-7,TGCAGCGTTGAGGGACAGGGGGCCTACGAGCAGTACTTC,CSVEGQGAYEQYF
TRBV4-3,few,.,TRBJ1-1,TGCGCCAGCAGCCAAGAGCGCGTAAAAGTAGAAGCTTTCTTT,CASSQERVKVEAFF